This T cell receptor (beta chain) is drawn from a study of blood T cell repertoires in COVID-19. Study-level background: PBMCs, B-cell-depleted T cells, or T cells provided the cDNA or gDNA that made up the material.

This clone was seen a single time. Method: immunoSEQ multiplex PCR; TCRdb's copy keeps in-frame clones and lacks some. The sample consists of over 200,000 clones, 75% to 90% of them appearing once. Germline-derived CDR1 and CDR2 are MNHEY and SVGAGI. The CDR3 consists of 14 residues. The germline V and J ends were trimmed by 6 bases and 3 bases, with 12 bases remaining between them. This TCR came from a woman in her thirties who had been exposed to COVID-19. Sequencing was done on a sample of PBMCs or T cells enriched from blood (not recorded which). The gene calls are TRBV6-5 and TRBJ1-5; D perhaps matches TRBD1 (6 bases). The CDR3 here is CASRLGGNNQPQHF. Here the CDR3 DNA reads TGTGCCAGCAGGCTAGGGGGTAACAATCAGCCCCAGCATTTT.